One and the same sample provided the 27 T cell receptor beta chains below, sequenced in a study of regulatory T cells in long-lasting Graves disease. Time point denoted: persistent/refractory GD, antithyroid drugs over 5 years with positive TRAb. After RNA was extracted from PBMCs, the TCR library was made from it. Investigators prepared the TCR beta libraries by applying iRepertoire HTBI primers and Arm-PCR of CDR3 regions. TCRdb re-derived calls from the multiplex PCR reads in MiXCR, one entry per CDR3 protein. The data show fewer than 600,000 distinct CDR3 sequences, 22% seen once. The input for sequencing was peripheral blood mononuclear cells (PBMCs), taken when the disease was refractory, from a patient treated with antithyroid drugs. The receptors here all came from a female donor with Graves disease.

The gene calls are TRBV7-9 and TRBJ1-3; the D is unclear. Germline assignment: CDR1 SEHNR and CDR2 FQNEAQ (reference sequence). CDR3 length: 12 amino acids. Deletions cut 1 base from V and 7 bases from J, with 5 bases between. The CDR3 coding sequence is TGTGCCAGCAGCTTAGAATGGAACACCATATATTTT. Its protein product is CASSLEWNTIYF.

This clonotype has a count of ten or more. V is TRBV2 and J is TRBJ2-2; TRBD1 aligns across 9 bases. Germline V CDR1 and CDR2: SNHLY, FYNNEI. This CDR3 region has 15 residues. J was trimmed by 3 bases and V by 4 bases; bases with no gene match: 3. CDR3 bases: TGTGCCAGCAGTGGCAGGACAGGGGACACCGGGGAGCTGTTTTTT. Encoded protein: CASSGRTGDTGELFF.

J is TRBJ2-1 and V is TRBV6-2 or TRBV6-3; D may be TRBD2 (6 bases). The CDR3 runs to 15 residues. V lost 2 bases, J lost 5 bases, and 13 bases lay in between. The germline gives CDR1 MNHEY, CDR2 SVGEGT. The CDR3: CASSYARENNNEQFF. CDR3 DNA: TGTGCCAGCAGTTACGCCCGGGAGAACAACAATGAGCAGTTCTTC.

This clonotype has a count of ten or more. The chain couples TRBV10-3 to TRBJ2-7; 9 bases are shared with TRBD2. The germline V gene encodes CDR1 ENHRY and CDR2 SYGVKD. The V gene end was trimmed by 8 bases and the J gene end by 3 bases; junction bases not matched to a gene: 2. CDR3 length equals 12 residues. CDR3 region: CAIQRGDYEQYF. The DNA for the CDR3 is TGTGCCATCCAGCGGGGGGACTACGAGCAGTACTTC.

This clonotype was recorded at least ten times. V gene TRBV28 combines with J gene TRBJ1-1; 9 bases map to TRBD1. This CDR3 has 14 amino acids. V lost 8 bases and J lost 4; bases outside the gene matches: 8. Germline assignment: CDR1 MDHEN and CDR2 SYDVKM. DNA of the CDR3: TGTGCCAGCCGCTGGGACAGGGAGAGCACTGAAGCTTTCTTT. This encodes CASRWDRESTEAFF.

For the CDR3, the DNA is TGTGCCAGCAGCGGAACAGGGACCCCCTACGAGCAGTACTTC. It translates to CASSGTGTPYEQYF. The chain has TRBV9 and TRBJ2-7; D may be TRBD1 (6 bases). The germline CDR1 and CDR2 sequences are SGDLS and YYNGEE. The CDR3 runs 14 residues. V dropped 3 bases and J dropped 2 bases, with 12 bases sitting between them.

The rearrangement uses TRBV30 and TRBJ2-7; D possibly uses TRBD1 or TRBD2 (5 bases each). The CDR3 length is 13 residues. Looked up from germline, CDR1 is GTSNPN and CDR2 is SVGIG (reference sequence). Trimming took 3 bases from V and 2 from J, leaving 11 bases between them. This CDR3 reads CAWREGTAYEQYF. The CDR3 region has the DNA TGTGCCTGGAGAGAGGGGACCGCCTACGAGCAGTACTTC.

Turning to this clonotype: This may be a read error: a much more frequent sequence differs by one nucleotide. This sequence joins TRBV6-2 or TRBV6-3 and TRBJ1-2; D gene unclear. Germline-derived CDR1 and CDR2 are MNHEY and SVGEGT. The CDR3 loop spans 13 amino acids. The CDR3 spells CASSYRVRDGYAF. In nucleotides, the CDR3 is TGTGCCAGCAGTTACCGTGTGAGGGATGGCTACGCCTTC.

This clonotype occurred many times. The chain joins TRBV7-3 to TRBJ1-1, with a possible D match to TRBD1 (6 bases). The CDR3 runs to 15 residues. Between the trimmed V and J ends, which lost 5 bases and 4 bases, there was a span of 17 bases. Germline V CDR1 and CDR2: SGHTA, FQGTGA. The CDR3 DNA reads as TGTGCCAGCAGCCATGCAACAGGGCTGGGCACTGAAGCTTTCTTT. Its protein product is CASSHATGLGTEAFF.

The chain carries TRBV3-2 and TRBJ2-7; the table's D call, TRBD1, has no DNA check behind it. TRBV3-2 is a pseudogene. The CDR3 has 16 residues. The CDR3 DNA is TGTGCCAGCAGCCAAAAGCGGATGGGCAGGGCGATCGAGCAGTACTTC. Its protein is CASSQKRMGRAIEQYF.

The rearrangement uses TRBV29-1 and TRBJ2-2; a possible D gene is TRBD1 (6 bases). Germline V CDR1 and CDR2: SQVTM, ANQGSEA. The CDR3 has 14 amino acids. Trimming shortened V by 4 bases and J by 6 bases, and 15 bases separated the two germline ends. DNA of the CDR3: TGCAGCGTTGTGGGGGCTGGCAGCCCCGGGGAGCTGTTTTTT. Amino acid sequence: CSVVGAGSPGELFF.

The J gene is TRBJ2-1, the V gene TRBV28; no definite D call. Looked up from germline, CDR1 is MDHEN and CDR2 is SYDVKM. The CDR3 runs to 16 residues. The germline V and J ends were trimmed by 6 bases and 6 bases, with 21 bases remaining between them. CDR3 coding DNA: TGTGCCAGCAGGGCACTCCGTATTGGAAGTTCCAATGAGCAGTTCTTC. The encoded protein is CASRALRIGSSNEQFF.

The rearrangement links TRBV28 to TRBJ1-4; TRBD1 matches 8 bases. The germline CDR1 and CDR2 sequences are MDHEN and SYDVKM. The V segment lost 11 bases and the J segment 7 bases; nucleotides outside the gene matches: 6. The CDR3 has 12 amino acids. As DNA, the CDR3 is TGTGCCGCCACAGGGGGGCTTGAAAAACTGTTTTTT. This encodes CAATGGLEKLFF.

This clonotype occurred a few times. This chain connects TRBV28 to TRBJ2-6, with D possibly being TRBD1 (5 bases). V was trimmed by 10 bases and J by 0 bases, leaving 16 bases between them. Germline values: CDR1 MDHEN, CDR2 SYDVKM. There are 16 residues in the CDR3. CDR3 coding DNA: TGTGCCACCGAAACAGACAGATACTCTGGGGCCAACGTCCTGACTTTC. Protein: CATETDRYSGANVLTF.

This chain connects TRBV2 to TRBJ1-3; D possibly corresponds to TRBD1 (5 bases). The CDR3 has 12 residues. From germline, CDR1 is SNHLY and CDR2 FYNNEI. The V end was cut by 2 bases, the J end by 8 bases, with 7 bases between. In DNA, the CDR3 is TGTGCCAGCAGTGAAAGGGGTGACACCATATATTTT. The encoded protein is CASSERGDTIYF.

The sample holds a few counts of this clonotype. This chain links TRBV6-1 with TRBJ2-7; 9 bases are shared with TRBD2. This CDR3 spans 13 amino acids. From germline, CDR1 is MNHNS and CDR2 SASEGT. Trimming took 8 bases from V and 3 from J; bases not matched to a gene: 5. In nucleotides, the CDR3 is TGTGCCAGCGGCTGGCGGGAGGGCTACGAGCAGTACTTC. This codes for CASGWREGYEQYF.

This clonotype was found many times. The CDR3 nucleotides read TGTGCCAGCAGCCGCCAAACCACAGGCCGCTACACCTTC. Its translation is CASSRQTTGRYTF. The chain employs TRBV3-1 and TRBJ1-2; maybe TRBD1 (5 bases). This CDR3 comprises 13 residues. Germline V gene lookup returns CDR1 LGHDT and CDR2 YNNKEL (reference sequence). Trimming removed 4 bases at V and 9 bases at J, with 15 bases between.

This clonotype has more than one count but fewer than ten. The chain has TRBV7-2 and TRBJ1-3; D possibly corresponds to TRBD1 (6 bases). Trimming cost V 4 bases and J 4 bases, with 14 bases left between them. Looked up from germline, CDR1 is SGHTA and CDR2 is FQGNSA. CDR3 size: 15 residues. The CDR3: CASSSLSQGGNTIYF. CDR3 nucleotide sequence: TGTGCCAGCAGCTCCCTGTCGCAGGGGGGAAACACCATATATTTT.

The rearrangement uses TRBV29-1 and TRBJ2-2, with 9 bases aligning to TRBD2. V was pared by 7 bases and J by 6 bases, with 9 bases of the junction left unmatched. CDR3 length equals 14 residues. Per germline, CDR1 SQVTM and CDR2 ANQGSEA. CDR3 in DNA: TGCAGCGCGACCGGGACTAGCACCTCCGGGGAGCTGTTTTTT. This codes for CSATGTSTSGELFF.

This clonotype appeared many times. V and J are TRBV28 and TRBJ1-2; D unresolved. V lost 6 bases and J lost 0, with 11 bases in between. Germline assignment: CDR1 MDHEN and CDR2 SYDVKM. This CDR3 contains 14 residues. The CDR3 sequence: CASSSPDSNYGYTF. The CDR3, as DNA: TGTGCCAGCAGCTCCCCGGACTCTAACTATGGCTACACCTTC.

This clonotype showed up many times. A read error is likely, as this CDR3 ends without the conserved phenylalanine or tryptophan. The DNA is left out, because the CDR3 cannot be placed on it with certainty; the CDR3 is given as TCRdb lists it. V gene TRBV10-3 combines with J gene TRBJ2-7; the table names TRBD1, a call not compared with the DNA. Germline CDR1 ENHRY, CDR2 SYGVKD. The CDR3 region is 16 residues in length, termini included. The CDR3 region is CAISPTNPRGRDRVIL.

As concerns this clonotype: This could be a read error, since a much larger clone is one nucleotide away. The CDR3 DNA sequence: TGTGCCAGCAGTGAAGGGTCCTCTCCCCCCTGGGAGCAGTACTTC. Translating it yields CASSEGSSPPWEQYF. This chain links TRBV6-2 or TRBV6-3 with TRBJ2-7, with D hard to call. This CDR3 is built from 15 residues. Germline-derived CDR1 and CDR2 are MNHEY and SVGEGT. Trimming removed 5 bases at V and 7 bases at J, with 21 bases between.

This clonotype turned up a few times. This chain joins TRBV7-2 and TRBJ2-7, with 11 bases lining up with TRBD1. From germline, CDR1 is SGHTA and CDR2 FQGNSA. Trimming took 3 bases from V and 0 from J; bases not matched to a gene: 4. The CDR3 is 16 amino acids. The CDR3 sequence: CASSFVGTGGSYEQYF. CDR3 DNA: TGTGCCAGCAGCTTTGTTGGGACAGGGGGCTCCTACGAGCAGTACTTC.

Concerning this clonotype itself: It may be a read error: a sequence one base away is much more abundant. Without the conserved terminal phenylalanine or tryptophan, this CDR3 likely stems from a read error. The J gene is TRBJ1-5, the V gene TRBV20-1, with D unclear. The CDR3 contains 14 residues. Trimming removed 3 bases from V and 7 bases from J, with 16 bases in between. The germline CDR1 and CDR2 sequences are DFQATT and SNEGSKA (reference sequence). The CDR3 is CSASPGITAQPQHS. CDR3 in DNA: TGCAGTGCTAGTCCTGGGATTACGGCGCAGCCCCAGCATTCT.

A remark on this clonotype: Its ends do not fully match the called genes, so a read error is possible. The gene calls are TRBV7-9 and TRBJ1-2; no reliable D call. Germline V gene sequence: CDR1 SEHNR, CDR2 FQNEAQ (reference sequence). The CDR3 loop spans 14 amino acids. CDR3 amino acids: CASGLVGGLYGYTF. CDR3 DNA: TGTGCCAGCGGCTTAGTGGGCGGACTCTATGGCTACACCTTC.

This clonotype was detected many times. The CDR3, as DNA: TGTGCCAGTAGTATCGACAGGGGATTAGAAGAGACCCAGTACTTC. Amino acid sequence: CASSIDRGLEETQYF. The V call is TRBV19, the J call TRBJ2-5; TRBD1 matches at 8 bases. The germline V gene encodes CDR1 LNHDA and CDR2 SQIVND (reference sequence). V was pared by 3 bases and J by 3 bases, with 6 bases of the junction left unmatched. This CDR3 has 15 residues.

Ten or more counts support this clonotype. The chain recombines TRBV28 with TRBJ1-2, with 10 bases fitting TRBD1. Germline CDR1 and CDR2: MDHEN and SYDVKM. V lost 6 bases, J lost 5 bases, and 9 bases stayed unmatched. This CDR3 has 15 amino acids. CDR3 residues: CASRGSGTGDYGYTF. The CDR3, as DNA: TGTGCCAGCAGAGGCTCCGGGACAGGGGATTATGGCTACACCTTC.